Listed here are 13 T cell receptor beta chains from one sample, sequenced in a study of blood T cell repertoires in COVID-19. Here immunoSEQ multiplex PCR was the method, and the copy in TCRdb shows in-frame clones only, minus some. The table shows about 38,000 clones, with roughly 70% occurring only once. Material for sequencing was peripheral blood. These receptors were obtained from a man aged 70-80 years with COVID-19, enrolled during active disease.

The rearrangement joins TRBV19 to TRBJ1-5; TRBD1 is a possible D gene (5 bases). From germline, CDR1 is LNHDA and CDR2 SQIVND (reference sequence). V lost 5 bases and J lost 5, with 13 bases in between. The CDR3 is 14 residues long. The CDR3 DNA reads TGTGCCAGTAGTTTACGACAGCCAGATCAGCCCCAGCATTTT. This encodes CASSLRQPDQPQHF.

The chain recombines TRBV2 with TRBJ1-2, with D uncertain. V dropped 6 bases and J dropped 3 bases, with 11 bases sitting between them. The CDR3 is 13 residues long. From germline, CDR1 is SNHLY and CDR2 FYNNEI. Here the CDR3 reads CASSSAEDYGYTF. CDR3 coding DNA: TGTGCCAGCAGCTCGGCAGAGGACTATGGCTACACCTTC. Complete variable domain (other parts from reference TRBV2 and TRBJ1-2): EPEVTQTPSHQVTQMGQEVILRCVPISNHLYFYWYRQILGQKVEFLVSFYNNEISEKSEIFDDQFSVERPDGSNFTLKIRSTKLEDSAMYFCASSSAEDYGYTFGSGTRLTVV.

This rearrangement joins TRBV2 to TRBJ2-1; D is unresolved. This CDR3 comprises 14 residues. V was clipped by 7 bases and J by 0 bases, with 10 bases between them. Germline CDR1 and CDR2: SNHLY and FYNNEI. The CDR3 loop is CASKSPSSYNEQFF. The CDR3 DNA reads TGTGCCAGCAAAAGCCCGAGCTCCTACAATGAGCAGTTCTTC.

The chain uses TRBV29-1 and TRBJ2-1, with 7 nucleotides matching TRBD2. Germline CDR1 and CDR2: SQVTM and ANQGSEA. The junction had 14 bases not matched to a gene; V was cut back by 3 bases and J by 9 bases. The CDR3 totals 15 residues. The CDR3 nucleotides read TGCAGCGTTGAGATCGAAGCGGGAATGTTTGGTGAGCAGTTCTTC. It is translated as CSVEIEAGMFGEQFF.

The CDR3 DNA follows: TGTGCCAGCAGCGGGGACAGGGTAGTTCAGCCCCAGCATTTT. It translates to CASSGDRVVQPQHF. V and J are TRBV6-5 and TRBJ1-5, with 9 bases lining up with TRBD1. The junction had 6 bases not matched to a gene; V was cut back by 6 bases and J by 6 bases. The CDR3 has 14 residues. Germline V CDR1 and CDR2: MNHEY, SVGAGI.

The chain employs TRBV3-1 (or the pseudogene TRBV3-2) and TRBJ2-7; 7 nucleotides match TRBD1. Germline trimming cut 5 bases from V and 6 bases from J; bases unmatched to any gene: 7. Germline V gene sequence: CDR1 LGHDT, CDR2 YNNKEL (reference sequence). This CDR3 contains 13 residues. CDR3 loop: CASSSLRGLEQYF. The CDR3 DNA follows: TGTGCCAGCAGCTCACTGAGGGGGCTCGAGCAGTACTTC.

The chain carries TRBV5-5 and TRBJ1-1; no definite D call. The CDR3 length is 13 residues. V was pared by 3 bases and J by 5 bases, with 11 bases between. Germline CDR1 and CDR2: SGHKS and YYEKEE (reference sequence). The CDR3 region has the DNA TGTGCCAGCAGCTCAATAAGAGGGACTGAAGCTTTCTTT. Encoded protein: CASSSIRGTEAFF.

The CDR3 DNA reads as TGTGCCAGCAGTCTCAAACTAGCTTCAGATACGCAGTATTTT. Protein sequence: CASSLKLASDTQYF. The chain is built from TRBV27 and TRBJ2-3, with D possibly matching TRBD2 (6 bases). Deletions cut 5 bases from V and 4 bases from J, with 13 bases between. The length of the CDR3 is 14 residues. Germline CDR1 reads MNHEY; CDR2 reads SMNVEV (reference sequence).

V is TRBV11-2 and J is TRBJ2-1; TRBD2 matches 8 bases. V dropped 5 bases and J dropped 0; count of bases not matched to a gene: 3. Germline values: CDR1 SGHAT, CDR2 FQNNGV. This CDR3 has 15 amino acids. CDR3 amino acids: CASSRSGSSYNEQFF. In nucleotides, the CDR3 is TGTGCCAGCAGCAGGAGCGGGAGCTCCTACAATGAGCAGTTCTTC.

This clone was found once. The V and J genes are TRBV18 and TRBJ2-5; D perhaps matches TRBD2 (6 bases). The CDR3 length is 14 residues. With 6 bases removed from V and 3 bases from J, the gap between germline ends came to 14 bases. Germline V gene data show CDR1 as KGHSH and CDR2 as LQKENI. CDR3 in DNA: TGTGCCAGCTCCCCGTGGGGGGTGGAAGAGACCCAGTACTTC. As protein: CASSPWGVEETQYF.

The chain joins TRBV9 to TRBJ2-3, with D tentatively TRBD2 (7 bases). Trimming pared 0 bases from V and 2 bases from J, leaving 10 bases between. CDR3 size: 15 residues. Germline V CDR1 and CDR2: SGDLS, YYNGEE. CDR3 in amino acids: CASSVEGGATDTQYF. In nucleotides, the CDR3 is TGTGCCAGCAGCGTAGAGGGGGGGGCCACAGATACGCAGTATTTT.

This clone showed up just once. The genes are TRBV4-1 and TRBJ2-7; TRBD1 might be the D (5 bases). The CDR3 loop spans 16 amino acids. V was cut by 4 bases and J by 2 bases, with 18 bases left in between. CDR1 is MGHRA, CDR2 YSYEKL, per germline. As DNA, the CDR3 is TGCGCCAGCAGCCCCTTCGTCGCGCAGGGCACCTACGAGCAGTACTTC. This gives the protein CASSPFVAQGTYEQYF.

The chain carries TRBV12-2 and TRBJ2-7; the D call in the table, TRBD1, was not verified against the DNA. TRBV12-2 is listed as a pseudogene. The CDR3 spans 18 residues. This chain's CDR3 is CASRFSAWGQGPSYEQYF. CDR3 sequence (DNA): TGTGCAAGTCGCTTTAGCGCATGGGGACAGGGGCCGTCCTACGAGCAGTACTTC.